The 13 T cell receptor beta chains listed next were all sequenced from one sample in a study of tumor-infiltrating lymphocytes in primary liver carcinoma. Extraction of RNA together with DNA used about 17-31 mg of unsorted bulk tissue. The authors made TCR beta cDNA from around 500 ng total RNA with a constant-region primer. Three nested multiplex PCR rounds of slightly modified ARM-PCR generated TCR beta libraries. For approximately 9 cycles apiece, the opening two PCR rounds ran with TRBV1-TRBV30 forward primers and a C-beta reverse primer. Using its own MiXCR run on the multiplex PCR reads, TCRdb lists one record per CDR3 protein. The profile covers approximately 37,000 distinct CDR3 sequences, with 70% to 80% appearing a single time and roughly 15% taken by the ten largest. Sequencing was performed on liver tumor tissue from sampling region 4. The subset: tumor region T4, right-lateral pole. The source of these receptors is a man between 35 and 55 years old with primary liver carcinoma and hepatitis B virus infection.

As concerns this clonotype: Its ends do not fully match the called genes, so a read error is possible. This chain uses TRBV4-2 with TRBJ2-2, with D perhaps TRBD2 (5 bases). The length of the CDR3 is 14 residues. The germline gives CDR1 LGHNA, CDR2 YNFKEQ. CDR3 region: CASSQVGNTGEMFF. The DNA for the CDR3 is TGTGCCAGTAGCCAAGTGGGGAACACCGGGGAGATGTTTTTT.

The CDR3 reads CASRPGGWSSYEQYF. The CDR3 DNA follows: TGCGCCAGCAGACCCGGGGGGTGGAGTTCCTACGAGCAGTACTTC. This chain links TRBV5-1 with TRBJ2-7; 7 positions agree with TRBD2. The germline V gene encodes CDR1 SGHRS and CDR2 YFSETQ. This CDR3 region has 15 residues. Trimming cost V 5 bases and J 1 base; bases outside gene matches: 9.

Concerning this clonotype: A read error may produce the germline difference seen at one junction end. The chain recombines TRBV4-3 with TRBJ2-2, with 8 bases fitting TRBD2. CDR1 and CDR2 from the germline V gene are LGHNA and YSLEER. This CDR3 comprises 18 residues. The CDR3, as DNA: TGCGCCAGCAGCCAAACCACTAGCGGACATAGTAACACCGGTGAGCTGTTTTTT. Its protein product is CASSQTTSGHSNTGELFF.

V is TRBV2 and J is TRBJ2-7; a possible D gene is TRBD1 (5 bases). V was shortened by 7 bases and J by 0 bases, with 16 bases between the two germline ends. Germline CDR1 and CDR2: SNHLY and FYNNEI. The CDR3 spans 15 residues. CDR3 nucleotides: TGTGCCAGCACCCTTTGTAAGGACACCTCCTACGAGCAGTACTTC. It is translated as CASTLCKDTSYEQYF. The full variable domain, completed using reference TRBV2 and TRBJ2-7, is EPEVTQTPSHQVTQMGQEVILRCVPISNHLYFYWYRQILGQKVEFLVSFYNNEISEKSEIFDDQFSVERPDGSNFTLKIRSTKLEDSAMYFCASTLCKDTSYEQYFGPGTRLTVT.

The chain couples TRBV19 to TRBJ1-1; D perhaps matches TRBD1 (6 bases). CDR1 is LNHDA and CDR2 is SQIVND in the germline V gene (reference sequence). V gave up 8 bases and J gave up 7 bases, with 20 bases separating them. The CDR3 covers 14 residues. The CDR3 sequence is CASLPGHRVGEAFF. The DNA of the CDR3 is TGTGCCAGTCTTCCGGGACACCGAGTGGGTGAAGCTTTCTTT.

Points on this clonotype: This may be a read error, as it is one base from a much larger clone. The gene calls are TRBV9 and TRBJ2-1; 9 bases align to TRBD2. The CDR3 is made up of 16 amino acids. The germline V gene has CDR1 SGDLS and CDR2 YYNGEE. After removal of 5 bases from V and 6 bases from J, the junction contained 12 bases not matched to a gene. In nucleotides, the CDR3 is TGTGCCAGCAGACCCTTACCAGCGGGAGGCCCCAATGAGCAGTTCTTC. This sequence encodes CASRPLPAGGPNEQFF.

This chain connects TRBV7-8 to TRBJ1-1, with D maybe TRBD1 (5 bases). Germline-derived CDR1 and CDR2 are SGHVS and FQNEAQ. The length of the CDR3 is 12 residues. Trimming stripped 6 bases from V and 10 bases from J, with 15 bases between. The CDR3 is CASRLGVGGAFF. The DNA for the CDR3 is TGTGCCAGCAGGTTGGGGGTGGGTGGAGCTTTCTTT.

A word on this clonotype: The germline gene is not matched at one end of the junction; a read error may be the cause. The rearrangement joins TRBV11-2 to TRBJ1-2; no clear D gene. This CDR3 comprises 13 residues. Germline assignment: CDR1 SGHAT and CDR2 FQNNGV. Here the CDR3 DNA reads TGTGCCAGCAGCTTAATGGGAATATCTGGCTATACCTTC. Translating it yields CASSLMGISGYTF. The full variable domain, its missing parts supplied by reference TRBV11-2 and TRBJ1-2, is EAGVAQSPRYKIIEKRQSVAFWCNPISGHATLYWYQQILGQGPKLLIQFQNNGVVDDSQLPKDRFSAERLKGVDSTLKIQPAKLEDSAVYLCASSLMGISGYTFGSGTRLTVV.

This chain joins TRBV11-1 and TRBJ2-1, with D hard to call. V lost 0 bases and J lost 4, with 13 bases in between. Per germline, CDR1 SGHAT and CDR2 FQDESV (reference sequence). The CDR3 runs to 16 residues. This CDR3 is CASSLASTFQYNEQFF. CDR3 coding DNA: TGTGCCAGCAGCTTAGCTTCCACCTTCCAGTACAATGAGCAGTTCTTC.

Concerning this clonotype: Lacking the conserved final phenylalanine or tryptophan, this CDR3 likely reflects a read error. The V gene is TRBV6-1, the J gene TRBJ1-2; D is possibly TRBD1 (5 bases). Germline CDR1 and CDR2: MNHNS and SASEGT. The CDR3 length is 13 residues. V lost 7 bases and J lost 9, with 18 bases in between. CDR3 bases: TGTGCCAGCATTTACGCGCAGGGAAACAGCTACACCTTA. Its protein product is CASIYAQGNSYTL.

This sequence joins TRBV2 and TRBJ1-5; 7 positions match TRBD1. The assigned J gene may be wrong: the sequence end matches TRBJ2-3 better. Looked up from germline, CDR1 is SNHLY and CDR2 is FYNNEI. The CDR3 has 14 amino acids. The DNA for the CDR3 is TGTGCCAGCGGCGCGGTAGGGGGCAATCAGCCCCAGTATTTT. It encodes CASGAVGGNQPQYF.

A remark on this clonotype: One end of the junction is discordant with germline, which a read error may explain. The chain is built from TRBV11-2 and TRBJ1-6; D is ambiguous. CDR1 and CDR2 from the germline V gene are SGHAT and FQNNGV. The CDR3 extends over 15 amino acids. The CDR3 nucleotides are TGTGCAAGCAGACAAGGAAAGGGAGTGAATTCACCCCTCCACTTT. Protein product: CASRQGKGVNSPLHF.

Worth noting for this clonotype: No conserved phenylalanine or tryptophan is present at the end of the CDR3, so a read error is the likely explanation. DNA for the CDR3: TGTGCCAGCAGTCGAAGGACAGAGAACACCGGGGAGCTGTTTTCT. Translated: CASSRRTENTGELFS. The rearrangement uses TRBV28 and TRBJ2-2; D possibly corresponds to TRBD1 (6 bases). CDR1 and CDR2 from the germline V gene are MDHEN and SYDVKM. V was trimmed by 5 bases and J by 1 base, leaving 11 bases between them. This CDR3 is 15 amino acids long.